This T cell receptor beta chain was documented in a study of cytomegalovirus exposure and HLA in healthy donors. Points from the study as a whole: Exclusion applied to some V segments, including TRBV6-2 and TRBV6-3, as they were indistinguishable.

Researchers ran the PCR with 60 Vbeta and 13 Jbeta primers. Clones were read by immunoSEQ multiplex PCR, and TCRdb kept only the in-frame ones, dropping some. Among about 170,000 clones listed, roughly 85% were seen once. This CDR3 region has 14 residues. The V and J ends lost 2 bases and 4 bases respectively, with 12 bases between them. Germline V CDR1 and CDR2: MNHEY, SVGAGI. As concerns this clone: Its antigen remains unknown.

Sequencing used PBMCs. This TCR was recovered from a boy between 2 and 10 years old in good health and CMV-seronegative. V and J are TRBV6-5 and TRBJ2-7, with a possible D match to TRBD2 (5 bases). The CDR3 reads CASSYGGLGYEQYF. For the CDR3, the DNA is TGTGCCAGCAGTTACGGCGGGCTAGGATACGAGCAGTACTTC.